The sequence of this T cell receptor (beta chain) was determined in a study of blood T cell repertoires in COVID-19. About the study: In each case, the material was cDNA or gDNA derived from T cells, B-cell-depleted T cells, or PBMCs.

In the study's own analysis: Reference gene primer amplification yielded estimated nucleated cell counts. Sequencing was performed with immunoSEQ multiplex PCR; in TCRdb, only in-frame clones are kept and a portion is missing. That table gives V, J and clone size, and the DNA gave D and trimming. The sample has 200,000 to 300,000 clones, roughly 86% seen once. CDR3 size: 15 residues. Trimming removed 7 bases at V and 6 bases at J, with 19 bases between. Germline-derived CDR1 and CDR2 are MNHNY and SVGAGI (reference sequence). Patients of the Seattle cohort, enrolled during active infection, were followed longitudinally.

The chain carries TRBV6-6 and TRBJ1-5; the D is unclear. The sequenced material came from peripheral blood. The sequence came from a woman between 55 and 75 years old with COVID-19, enrolled during active disease. The CDR3 nucleotides are TGTGCCAGCACGAACGGATTGCGGCGCGGTCAGCCCCAGCATTTT. Encoded protein: CASTNGLRRGQPQHF.